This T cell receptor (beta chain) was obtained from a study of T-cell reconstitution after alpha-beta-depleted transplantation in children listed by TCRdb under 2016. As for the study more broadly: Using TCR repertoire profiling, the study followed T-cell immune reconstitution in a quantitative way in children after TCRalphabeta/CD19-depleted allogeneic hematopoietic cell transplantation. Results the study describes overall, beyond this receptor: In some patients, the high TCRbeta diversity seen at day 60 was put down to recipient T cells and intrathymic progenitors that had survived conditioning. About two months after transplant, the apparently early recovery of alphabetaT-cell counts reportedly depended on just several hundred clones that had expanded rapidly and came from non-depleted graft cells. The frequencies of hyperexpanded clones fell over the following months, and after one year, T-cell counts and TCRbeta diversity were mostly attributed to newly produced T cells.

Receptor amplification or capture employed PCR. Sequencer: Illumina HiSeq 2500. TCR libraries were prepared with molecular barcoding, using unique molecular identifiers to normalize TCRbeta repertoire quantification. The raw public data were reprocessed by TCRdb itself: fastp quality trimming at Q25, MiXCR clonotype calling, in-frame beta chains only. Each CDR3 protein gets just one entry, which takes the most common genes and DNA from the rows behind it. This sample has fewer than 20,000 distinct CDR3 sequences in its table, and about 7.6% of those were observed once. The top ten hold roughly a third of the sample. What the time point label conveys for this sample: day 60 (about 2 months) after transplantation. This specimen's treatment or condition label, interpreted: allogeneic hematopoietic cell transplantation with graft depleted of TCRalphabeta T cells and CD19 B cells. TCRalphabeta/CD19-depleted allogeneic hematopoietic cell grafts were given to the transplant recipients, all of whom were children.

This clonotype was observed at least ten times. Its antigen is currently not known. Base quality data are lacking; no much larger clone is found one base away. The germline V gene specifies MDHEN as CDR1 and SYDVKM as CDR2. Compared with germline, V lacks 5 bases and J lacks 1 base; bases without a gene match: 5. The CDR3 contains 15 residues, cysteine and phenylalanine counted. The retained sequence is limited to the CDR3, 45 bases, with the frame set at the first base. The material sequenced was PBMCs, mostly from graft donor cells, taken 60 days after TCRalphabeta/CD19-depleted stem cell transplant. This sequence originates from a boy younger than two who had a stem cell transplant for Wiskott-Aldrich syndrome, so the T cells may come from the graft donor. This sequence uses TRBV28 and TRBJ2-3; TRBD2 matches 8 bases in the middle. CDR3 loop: CASSPGTRCTDTQYF. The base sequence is TGTGCCAGCAGTCCCGGGACTAGATGCACAGATACGCAGTATTTT.